This is a list of T cell receptor beta chains from one sample in a study of T cells in Graves' hyperthyroidism and ophthalmopathy. TCRdb reprocessed the multiplex PCR reads with MiXCR, giving one entry per CDR3 protein. The profile shows a few hundred thousand distinct CDR3 sequences, 15% to 19% of them singletons. The sample comprised blood. These TCRs come from a woman aged 18-29 years with Graves' hyperthyroidism that later progressed to Graves' ophthalmopathy. CDR3s include the opening cysteine and the closing phenylalanine or tryptophan. Fields, in order: clone size, V gene, J gene, D gene, CDR3 DNA, CDR3 protein. D genes are given only for firm matches. Clone size, where shown, is once, few, many, or a class for clones that have expanded.

NA	TRBV30	TRBJ2-7	TRBD1	TGTGCCTGGAGTGTTGGGACAGGGGGGTATCGGCAGTACTTC	CAWSVGTGGYRQYF
many	TRBV4-3	TRBJ1-1	NA	TGCGCCAGCAGCCACGGATATCTGAACACTGAAGCTTTCTTT	CASSHGYLNTEAFF
few	TRBV20-1	TRBJ2-7	NA	TGCAGTGCTTCCCGACAAAATTACGAGCAGTACTTC	CSASRQNYEQYF
NA	TRBV6-1	TRBJ2-2	TRBD2	TGTGCCAGCAGGCCCCGGCGGGGGGACACCGGGGAGCTGTTTTTT	CASRPRRGDTGELFF
many	TRBV12-3/TRBV12-4	TRBJ2-5	NA	TGTGCCAGCAGCCTAGGGACTTCCCAAGAGACCCAGTACTTC	CASSLGTSQETQYF
many	TRBV28	TRBJ1-5	NA	TGTGCCAGCAGTTTATTACAGCGGGGTAATCAGCCCCAGCATTTT	CASSLLQRGNQPQHF
few	TRBV20-1	TRBJ1-4	NA	TGCAGTGCACAAGGTGGCAGGGAGTATTATGAGAATGAAAAACTGTTTTTT	CSAQGGREYYENEKLFF
many	TRBV7-8	TRBJ2-1	NA	TGTGCCAGCAGCTTAGTGAAGGGAACCTACAATGAGCAGTTCTTC	CASSLVKGTYNEQFF
many	TRBV28	TRBJ1-4	NA	TGTGCCAGCAGTTCGGGAACAGGATCGGAACTGTTTTTT	CASSSGTGSELFF
few	TRBV28	TRBJ2-5	NA	TGTGCCAGTAGAGGGATTTTAGGGGGGGCGCGGGAGACCCAGTACTTC	CASRGILGGARETQYF
few	TRBV29-1	TRBJ1-1	TRBD1	TGCAGCGTTGGGGGGACAGGGGATTGGAACACTGAAGCTTTCTTT	CSVGGTGDWNTEAFF
many	TRBV28	TRBJ2-7	NA	TGTGCCAGCAGCCCTCCCTGGAGGGAGCAGTACTTC	CASSPPWREQYF
few	TRBV27	TRBJ2-5	NA	TGTGCCAGCAGTTCGATTCGGACCCAAGAGGCCCAGTACTTC	CASSSIRTQEAQYF
NA	TRBV28	TRBJ1-5	NA	TGTGCCGGAAGGGCGGATGACGGGCAGGGCCCAAGCAATCAGCCCCAGCATTTT	CAGRADDGQGPSNQPQHF
few	TRBV18	TRBJ2-2	NA	TGTGCCAGCTCACCAAATAGTGAGTGGACCGGGGAGCTGTTTTTT	CASSPNSEWTGELFF
many	TRBV13	TRBJ2-1	TRBD2	TGTGCCAGCAGCTTAGGAACTAGCGGGAGTAACAATGAGCAGTTCTTC	CASSLGTSGSNNEQFF
many	TRBV30	TRBJ1-2	TRBD1	TGTGCCTGGAGCCGTCGCGACAGGGGGACCTATGGCTACACCTTC	CAWSRRDRGTYGYTF
many	TRBV12-3/TRBV12-4	TRBJ1-5	NA	TGTGCCAGCAGTTCCAGGTCGTATAGCAATCAGCCCCAGCATTTT	CASSSRSYSNQPQHF
many	TRBV29-1	TRBJ2-7	TRBD1	TGCAGCGTTGAAGGGACCGGGGACAGCACCTACGAGCAGTACTTC	CSVEGTGDSTYEQYF
few	TRBV27	TRBJ1-1	NA	TGTGCCAGCAGTCATGGACAGTTCGGGGGGGGATCCACTGAAGCTTTCTTT	CASSHGQFGGGSTEAFF
NA	TRBV5-6	TRBJ2-3	NA	TGTGCCAGCACCCCTCTCGGGAGAGGGACAGATACGCAGTATTTT	CASTPLGRGTDTQYF
NA	TRBV20-1	TRBJ2-5	TRBD2	TGCAGTGCTAAAGGGCGAGCGGGAGGGCCAGAGACCCAGTACTTC	CSAKGRAGGPETQYF
NA	TRBV7-8	TRBJ2-1	TRBD2	TGTGCCAGCAGCTTATCAGTTGGCGGGAGTCTGCAGTTCTTC	CASSLSVGGSLQFF
many	TRBV20-1	TRBJ2-7	TRBD2	TGCAGTGCTAGATCGACTAGCGGGAGGTCCCACGAGCAGTACTTC	CSARSTSGRSHEQYF
NA	TRBV30	TRBJ2-5	TRBD1	TGTGCCTGGAACAGGGGGGAAGAGACCCAGTACTTC	CAWNRGEETQYF
NA	TRBV5-1	TRBJ1-5	NA	TGCGCCAGCAGCTTGGCTCCCTTGGCTAGCAATCAGCCCCAGCATTTT	CASSLAPLASNQPQHF